This TCR beta chain was captured by sequencing in a study of shared clonotypes between healthy human individuals. Overall study findings and caveats: Larger richness was generally estimated for naive than memory subsets.

Adults of Caucasian background living in Nashville, Tennessee made up all donors. This CDR3 contains 14 residues. Germline V lookup: CDR1 SNHLY, CDR2 FYNNEI. Trimming cost V 4 bases and J 12 bases; bases outside gene matches: 11. Per the authors' pipeline: ImmunoSEQ gave junction-only sequences without quality scores, so filtering differed. Sequencing used immunoSEQ multiplex PCR; TCRdb keeps in-frame clones, though not all of them. V and J calls and clone size come straight from that table; D and trimming were deduced from the DNA. The table lists millions of clones, approximately 92% of them singletons. Points on this clone: As yet, its antigen is unknown.

The V and J genes are TRBV2 and TRBJ2-3; the match to TRBD2 covers 9 bases. The sequenced material came from naive CD4+ T cells sorted from blood. Noted subset: CD45RA+ positively selected. The sequence was obtained from a man aged 18-30 years in good health. The CDR3 reads CASSGRGGFPQQYF. The CDR3 DNA sequence: TGTGCCAGCAGTGGGCGGGGGGGCTTCCCCCAACAGTATTTT.